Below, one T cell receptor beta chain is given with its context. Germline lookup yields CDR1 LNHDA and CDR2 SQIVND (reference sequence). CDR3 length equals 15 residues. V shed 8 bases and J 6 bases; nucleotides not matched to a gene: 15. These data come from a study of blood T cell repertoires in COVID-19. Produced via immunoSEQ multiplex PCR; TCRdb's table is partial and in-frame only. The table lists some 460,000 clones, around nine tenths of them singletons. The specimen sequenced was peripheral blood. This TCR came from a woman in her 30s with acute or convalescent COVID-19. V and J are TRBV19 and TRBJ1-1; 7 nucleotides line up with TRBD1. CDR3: CASHDVGRGKSEAFF. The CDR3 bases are TGTGCCAGTCACGACGTCGGCAGGGGGAAGTCTGAAGCTTTCTTT.